This T cell receptor (beta chain) was sequenced during a study of shared clonotypes between healthy human individuals. Points from the study as a whole: Investigators expected sequencing depth to affect clonotype sharing among donors.

Concerning this clone: Antigen: not known.

A roughly 220 ng quantity of DNA, roughly 32,000 T cell genomes, went into the sorted-subset replicate PCRs. Some clones are missing from TCRdb's copy, which holds only in-frame ones; the method was immunoSEQ multiplex PCR. This sample has roughly 2,500,000 clones, with 93% found just once. V lost 4 bases to trimming and J lost 2 bases, with 15 bases between them. Germline lookup yields CDR1 SGHDN and CDR2 FVKESK. CDR3 length: 15 residues. The J gene is TRBJ2-7, the V gene TRBV14; tentatively, D is TRBD1 or TRBD2 (6 bases each). Material for sequencing was naive CD4+ T cells from PBMCs. Regarding subset: CD45RA+ positively selected. The clonotype originates from a man aged 18 to 29 in good health. Some clones in this sample may be carry-over from other donors' samples. CDR3 protein: CASSPGRGPTYEQYF. The DNA for the CDR3 is TGTGCCAGCAGCCCTGGACGGGGGCCGACCTACGAGCAGTACTTC.